This TCR beta chain appears in the sequencing data of a study of cytomegalovirus exposure and HLA in healthy donors. PCR used 60 Vbeta primers and 13 Jbeta primers. The data were produced by immunoSEQ multiplex PCR, yet TCRdb's version contains in-frame clones alone and is incomplete. The sample yields some 90,000 clones, 80% to 90% seen once. Trimming removed 7 bases from V and 5 bases from J; junction bases left unmatched: 11. Germline-derived CDR1 and CDR2 are SGHAT and FQNNGV. The CDR3 runs to 16 residues. The receptor's source is a man aged 40-50 years in good health and CMV-seronegative. Sequenced: PBMCs. This chain uses TRBV11-2 with TRBJ2-2, with 9 bases aligning to TRBD1. The CDR3 protein is CASTPRRTGDTGELFF. The CDR3 nucleotides read TGTGCCAGCACCCCTCGACGGACAGGGGATACCGGGGAGCTGTTTTTT.